This T cell receptor beta chain was captured in a study of OX40 agonist ivuxolimab in advanced cancers. The CDR3 totals 15 residues. Germline assignment: CDR1 MNHEY and CDR2 SVGAGI. With V trimmed by 4 bases and J by 8 bases, 5 bases remained unmatched. Clones were sequenced by immunoSEQ multiplex PCR, and TCRdb holds only the in-frame ones, with some missing. The top ten clones hold about 7.6% of a sample with 89,000 or so clones, more than 80% of them seen once. V and J are TRBV6-5 and TRBJ2-3, with 14 bases identical to TRBD2. This clonotype originated in an adult with an advanced solid tumor such as melanoma, head and neck, liver or kidney cancer. The sequences come from CD4+ or CD8+ T cells sorted from blood, collected in a trial of the OX40 agonist ivuxolimab. The CDR3 loop is CASSWGLAGDSTQYF. The CDR3 nucleotides read TGTGCCAGCAGTTGGGGACTAGCGGGAGATAGTACGCAGTATTTT.